This T cell receptor (beta chain) was observed in a study of shared clonotypes between healthy human individuals. Study findings and constraints: A generally larger estimated richness was seen in naive subsets than in memory subsets. Measured sharing among donors was expected to vary with sequencing depth.

Method: immunoSEQ multiplex PCR; TCRdb's copy keeps in-frame clones and lacks some. The sample consists of 2 million to 3 million clones, 85% to 95% of them appearing once. Turning to this clone: The target antigen is unknown.

This receptor was identified in a man between 18 and 29 years old in good health. Sequenced: naive CD4+ T cells sorted from blood. Subset reported: CD45RA+ positively selected.

The CDR3 DNA reads TGTGCCAGCTCGGCCAGCGAGAAGAACAATGAGCAGTTCTTC. It specifies CASSASEKNNEQFF. The V and J genes are TRBV9 and TRBJ2-1; no clear D. The germline V and J ends were trimmed by 7 bases and 5 bases, with 16 bases remaining between them. The CDR3 is made up of 14 amino acids. Germline V gives CDR1 SGDLS, CDR2 YYNGEE.